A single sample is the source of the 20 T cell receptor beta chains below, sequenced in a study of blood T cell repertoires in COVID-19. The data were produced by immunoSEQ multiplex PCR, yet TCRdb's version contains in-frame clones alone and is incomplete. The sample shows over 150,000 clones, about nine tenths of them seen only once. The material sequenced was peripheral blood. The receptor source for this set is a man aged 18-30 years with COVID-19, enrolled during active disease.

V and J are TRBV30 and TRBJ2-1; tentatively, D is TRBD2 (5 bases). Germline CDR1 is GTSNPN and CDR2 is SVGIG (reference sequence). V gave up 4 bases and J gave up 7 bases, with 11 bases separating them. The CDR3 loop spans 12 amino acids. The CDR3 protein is CAWITRANEQFF. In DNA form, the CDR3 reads TGTGCCTGGATTACTAGAGCAAATGAGCAGTTCTTC.

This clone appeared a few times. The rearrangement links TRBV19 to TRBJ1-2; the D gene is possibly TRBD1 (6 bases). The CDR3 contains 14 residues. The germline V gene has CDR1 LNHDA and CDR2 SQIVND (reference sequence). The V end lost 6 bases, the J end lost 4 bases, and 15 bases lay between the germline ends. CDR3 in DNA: TGTGCCAGTAGGTCGGACAGTTATCTCTATGGCTACACCTTC. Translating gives CASRSDSYLYGYTF.

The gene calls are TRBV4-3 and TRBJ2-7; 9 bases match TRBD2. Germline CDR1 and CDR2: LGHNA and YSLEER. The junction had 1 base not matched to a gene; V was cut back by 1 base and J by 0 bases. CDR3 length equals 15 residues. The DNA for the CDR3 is TGCGCCAGCAGCCAAGGACTAGCGGACTCCTACGAGCAGTACTTC. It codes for CASSQGLADSYEQYF.

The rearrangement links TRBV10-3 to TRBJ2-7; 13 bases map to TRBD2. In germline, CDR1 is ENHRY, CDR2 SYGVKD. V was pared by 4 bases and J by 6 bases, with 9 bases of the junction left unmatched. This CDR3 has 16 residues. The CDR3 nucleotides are TGTGCCATCAGTGGACCGGGACTAGCGGGATCGGTCGAGCAGTACTTC. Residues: CAISGPGLAGSVEQYF.

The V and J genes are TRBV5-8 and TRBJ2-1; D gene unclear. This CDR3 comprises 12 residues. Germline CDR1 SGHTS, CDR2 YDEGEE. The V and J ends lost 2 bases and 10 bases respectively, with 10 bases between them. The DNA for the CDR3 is TGTGCCAGCAGCTTTTTGACTCGGGAGCAGTTCTTC. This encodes CASSFLTREQFF.

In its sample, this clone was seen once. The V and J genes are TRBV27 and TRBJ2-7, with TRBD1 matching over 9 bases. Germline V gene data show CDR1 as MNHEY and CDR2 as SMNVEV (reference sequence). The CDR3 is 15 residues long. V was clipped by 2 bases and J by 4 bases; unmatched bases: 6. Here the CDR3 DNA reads TGTGCCAGCAGTTTAGGTGGACAGGGGATTTACGAGCAGTACTTC. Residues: CASSLGGQGIYEQYF.

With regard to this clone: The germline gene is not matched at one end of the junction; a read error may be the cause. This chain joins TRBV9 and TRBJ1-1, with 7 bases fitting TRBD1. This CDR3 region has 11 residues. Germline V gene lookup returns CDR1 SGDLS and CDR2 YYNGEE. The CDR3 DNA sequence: TGTGCCAGCAGCGCCCCCCCGGGACAGATCTTT. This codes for CASSAPPGQIF.

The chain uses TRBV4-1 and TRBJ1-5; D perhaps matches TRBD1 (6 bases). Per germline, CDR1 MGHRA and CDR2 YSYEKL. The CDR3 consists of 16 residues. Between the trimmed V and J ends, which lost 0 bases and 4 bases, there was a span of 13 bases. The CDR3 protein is CASSQEDRAVNQPQHF. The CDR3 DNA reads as TGCGCCAGCAGCCAAGAGGACAGAGCCGTGAATCAGCCCCAGCATTTT.

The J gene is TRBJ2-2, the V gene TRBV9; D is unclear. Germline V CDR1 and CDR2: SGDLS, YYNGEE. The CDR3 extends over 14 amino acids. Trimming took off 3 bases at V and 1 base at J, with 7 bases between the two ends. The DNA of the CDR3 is TGTGCCAGCAGCGGGAGTGGGAACACCGGGGAGCTGTTTTTT. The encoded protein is CASSGSGNTGELFF.

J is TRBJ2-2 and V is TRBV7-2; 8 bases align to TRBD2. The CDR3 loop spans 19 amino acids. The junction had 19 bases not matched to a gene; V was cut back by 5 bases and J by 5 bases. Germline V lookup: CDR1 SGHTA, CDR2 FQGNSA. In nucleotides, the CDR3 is TGTGCCAGCAGCGGACCCCCGCCCCTCCGAGCGGGAGATACCGGGGAGCTGTTTTTT. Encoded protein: CASSGPPPLRAGDTGELFF.

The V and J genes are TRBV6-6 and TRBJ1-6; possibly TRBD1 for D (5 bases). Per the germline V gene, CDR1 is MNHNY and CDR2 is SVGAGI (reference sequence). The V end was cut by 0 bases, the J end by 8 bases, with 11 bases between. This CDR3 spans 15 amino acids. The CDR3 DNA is TGTGCCAGCAGTTACTCCCCAGGGTTTGATTCACCCCTCCACTTT. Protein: CASSYSPGFDSPLHF.

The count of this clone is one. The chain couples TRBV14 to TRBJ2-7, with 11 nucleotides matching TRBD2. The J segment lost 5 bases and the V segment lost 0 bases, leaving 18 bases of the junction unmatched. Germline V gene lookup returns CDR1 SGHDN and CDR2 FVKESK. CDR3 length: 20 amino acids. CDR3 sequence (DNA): TGTGCCAGCAGCCAAGATTTGGGGCTAGCGGGAGGCTACGCGCCACACGAGCAGTACTTC. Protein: CASSQDLGLAGGYAPHEQYF.

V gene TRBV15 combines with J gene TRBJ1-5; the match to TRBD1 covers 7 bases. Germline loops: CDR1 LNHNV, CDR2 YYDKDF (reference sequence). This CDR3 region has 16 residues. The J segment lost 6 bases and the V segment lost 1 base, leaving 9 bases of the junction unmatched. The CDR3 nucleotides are TGTGCCACCAGCAGAGCGACAGGGTCCCCGGGTCAGCCCCAGCATTTT. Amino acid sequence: CATSRATGSPGQPQHF.

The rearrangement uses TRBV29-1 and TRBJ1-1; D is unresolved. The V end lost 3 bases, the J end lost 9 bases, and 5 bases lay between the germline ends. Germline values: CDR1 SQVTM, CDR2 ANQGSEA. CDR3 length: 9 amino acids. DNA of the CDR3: TGCAGCGTTGAGTCCAAAGCTTTCTTT. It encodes CSVESKAFF.

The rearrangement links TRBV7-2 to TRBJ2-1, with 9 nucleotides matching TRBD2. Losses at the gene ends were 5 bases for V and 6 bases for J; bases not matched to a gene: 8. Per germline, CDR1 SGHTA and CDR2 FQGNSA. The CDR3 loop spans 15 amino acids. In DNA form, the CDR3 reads TGTGCCAGCAGCCTACCGGGACTAGCTCTCAATGAGCAGTTCTTC. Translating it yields CASSLPGLALNEQFF.

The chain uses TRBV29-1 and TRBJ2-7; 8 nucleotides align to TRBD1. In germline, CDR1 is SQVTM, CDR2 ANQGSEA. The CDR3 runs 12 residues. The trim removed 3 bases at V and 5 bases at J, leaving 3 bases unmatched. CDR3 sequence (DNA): TGCAGCGTTGAGGGGGACAGGAACGAGCAGTACTTC. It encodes CSVEGDRNEQYF.

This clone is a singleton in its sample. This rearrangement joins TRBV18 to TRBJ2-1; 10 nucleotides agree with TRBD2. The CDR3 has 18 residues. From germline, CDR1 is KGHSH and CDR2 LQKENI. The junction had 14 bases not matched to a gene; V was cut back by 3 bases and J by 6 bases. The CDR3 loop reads CASSPLSGTSGIFNEQFF. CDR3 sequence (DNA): TGTGCCAGCTCACCTCTCTCAGGTACTAGCGGGATTTTCAATGAGCAGTTCTTC.

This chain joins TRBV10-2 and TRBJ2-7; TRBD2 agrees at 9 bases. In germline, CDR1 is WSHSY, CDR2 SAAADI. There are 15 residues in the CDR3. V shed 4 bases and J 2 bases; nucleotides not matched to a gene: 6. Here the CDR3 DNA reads TGCGCCAGCAGTGTAATGGCGGGAGGGCCCTACGAGCAGTACTTC. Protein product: CASSVMAGGPYEQYF.

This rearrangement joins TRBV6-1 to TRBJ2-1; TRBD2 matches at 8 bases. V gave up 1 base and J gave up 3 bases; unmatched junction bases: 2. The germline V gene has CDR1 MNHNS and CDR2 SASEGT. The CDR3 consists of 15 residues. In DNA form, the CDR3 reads TGTGCCAGCAGTGAAGAGGGACTAGACTACAATGAGCAGTTCTTC. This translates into CASSEEGLDYNEQFF.

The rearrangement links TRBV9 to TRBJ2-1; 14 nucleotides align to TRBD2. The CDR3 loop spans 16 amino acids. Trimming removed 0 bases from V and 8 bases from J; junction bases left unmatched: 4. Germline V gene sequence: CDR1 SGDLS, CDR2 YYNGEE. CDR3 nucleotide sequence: TGTGCCAGCAGCGTAGTGGGGACTAGCGGGAGTTATGAGCAGTTCTTC. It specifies CASSVVGTSGSYEQFF.